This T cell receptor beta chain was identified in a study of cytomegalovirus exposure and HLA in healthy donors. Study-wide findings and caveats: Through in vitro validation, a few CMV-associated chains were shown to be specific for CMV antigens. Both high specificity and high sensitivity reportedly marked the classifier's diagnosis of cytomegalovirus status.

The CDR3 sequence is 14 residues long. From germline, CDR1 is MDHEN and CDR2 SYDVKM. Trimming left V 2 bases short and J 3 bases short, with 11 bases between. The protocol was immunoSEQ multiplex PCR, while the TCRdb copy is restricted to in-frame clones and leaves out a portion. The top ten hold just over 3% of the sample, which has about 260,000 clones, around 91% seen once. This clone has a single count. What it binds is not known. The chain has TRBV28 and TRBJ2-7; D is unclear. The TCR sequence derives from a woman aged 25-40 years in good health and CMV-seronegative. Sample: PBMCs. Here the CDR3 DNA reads TGTGCCAGCAGTTTAATTCCGGGTAGCTACGAGCAGTACTTC. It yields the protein CASSLIPGSYEQYF.